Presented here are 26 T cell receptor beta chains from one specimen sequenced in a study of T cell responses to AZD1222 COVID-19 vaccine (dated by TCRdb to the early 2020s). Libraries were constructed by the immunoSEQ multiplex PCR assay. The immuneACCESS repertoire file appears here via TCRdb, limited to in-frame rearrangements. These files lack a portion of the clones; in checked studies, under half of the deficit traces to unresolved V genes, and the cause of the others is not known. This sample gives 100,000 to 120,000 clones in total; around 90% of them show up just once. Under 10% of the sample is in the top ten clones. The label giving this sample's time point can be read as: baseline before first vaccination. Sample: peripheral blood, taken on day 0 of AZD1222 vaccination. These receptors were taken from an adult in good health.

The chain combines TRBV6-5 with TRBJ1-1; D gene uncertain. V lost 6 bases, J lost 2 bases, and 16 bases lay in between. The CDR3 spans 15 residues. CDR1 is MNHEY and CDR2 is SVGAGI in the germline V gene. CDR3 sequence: CASRSPTDPNTEAFF. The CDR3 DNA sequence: TGTGCCAGCAGATCCCCCACGGATCCAAACACTGAAGCTTTCTTT.

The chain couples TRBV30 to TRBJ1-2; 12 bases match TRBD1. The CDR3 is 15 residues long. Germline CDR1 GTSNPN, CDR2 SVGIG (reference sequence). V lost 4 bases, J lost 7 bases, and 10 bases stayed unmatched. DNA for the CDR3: TGTGCCTGGAACCCGGGACAGGGGGCTTCTGGTGGCTACACCTTC. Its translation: CAWNPGQGASGGYTF.

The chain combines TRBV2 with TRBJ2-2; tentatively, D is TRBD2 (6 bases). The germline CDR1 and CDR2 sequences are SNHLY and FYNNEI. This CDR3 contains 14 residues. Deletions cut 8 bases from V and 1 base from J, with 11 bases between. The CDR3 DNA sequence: TGTGCCAGCCTCGCGGGACGGAACACCGGGGAGCTGTTTTTT. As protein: CASLAGRNTGELFF.

The CDR3 loop reads CASSESAQLSNQPQHF. The CDR3 DNA sequence: TGCGCCAGCAGTGAGTCGGCCCAGTTAAGCAATCAGCCCCAGCATTTT. The chain carries TRBV10-2 and TRBJ1-5; D call uncertain. Looked up from germline, CDR1 is WSHSY and CDR2 is SAAADI. The CDR3 has 16 amino acids. The germline V and J ends were trimmed by 0 bases and 1 base, with 10 bases remaining between them.

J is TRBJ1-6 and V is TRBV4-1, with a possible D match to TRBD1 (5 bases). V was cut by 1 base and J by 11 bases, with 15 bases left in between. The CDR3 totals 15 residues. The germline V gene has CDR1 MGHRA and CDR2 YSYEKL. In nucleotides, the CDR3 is TGCGCCAGCAGCCAAGTCGGGGCCGGTACAGCACCCCTCCACTTT. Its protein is CASSQVGAGTAPLHF.

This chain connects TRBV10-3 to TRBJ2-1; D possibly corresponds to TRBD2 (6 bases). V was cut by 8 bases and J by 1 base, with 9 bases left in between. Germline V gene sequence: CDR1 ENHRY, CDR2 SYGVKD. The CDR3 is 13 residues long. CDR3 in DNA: TGTGCCATCGGCGGGACTTCCTACAATGAGCAGTTCTTC. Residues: CAIGGTSYNEQFF.

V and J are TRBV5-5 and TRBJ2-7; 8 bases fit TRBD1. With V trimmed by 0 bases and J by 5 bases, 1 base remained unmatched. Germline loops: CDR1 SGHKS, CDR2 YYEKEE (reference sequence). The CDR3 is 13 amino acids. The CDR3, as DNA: TGTGCCAGCAGCTTGGAACAGGGGGACGAGCAGTACTTC. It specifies CASSLEQGDEQYF.

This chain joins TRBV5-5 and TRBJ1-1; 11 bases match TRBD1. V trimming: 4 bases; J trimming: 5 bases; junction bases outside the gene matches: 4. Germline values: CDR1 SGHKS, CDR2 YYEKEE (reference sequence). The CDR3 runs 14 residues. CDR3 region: CASSGDRGFTEAFF. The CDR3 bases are TGTGCCAGCAGCGGGGACAGGGGGTTTACTGAAGCTTTCTTT.

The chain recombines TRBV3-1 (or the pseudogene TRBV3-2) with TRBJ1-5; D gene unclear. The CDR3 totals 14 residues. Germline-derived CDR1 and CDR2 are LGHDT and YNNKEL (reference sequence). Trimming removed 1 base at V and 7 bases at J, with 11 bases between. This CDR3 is CASSQGTPVQPQHF. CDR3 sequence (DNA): TGTGCCAGCAGCCAAGGGACCCCGGTCCAGCCCCAGCATTTT.

CDR3 loop: CASSQRATEAFF. In DNA, the CDR3 is TGTGCCAGCAGTCAACGGGCCACTGAAGCTTTCTTT. This rearrangement joins TRBV13 to TRBJ1-1; D remains unclear. Germline V CDR1 and CDR2: PRHDT, FYEKMQ (reference sequence). This CDR3 comprises 12 residues. The V end lost 6 bases, the J end lost 4 bases, and 9 bases lay between the germline ends.

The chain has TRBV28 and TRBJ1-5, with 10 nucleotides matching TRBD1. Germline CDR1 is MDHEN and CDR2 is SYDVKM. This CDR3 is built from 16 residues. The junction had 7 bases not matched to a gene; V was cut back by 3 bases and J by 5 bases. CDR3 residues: CASSFAGQGRDQPQHF. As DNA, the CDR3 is TGTGCCAGCAGTTTCGCGGGACAGGGGAGGGATCAGCCCCAGCATTTT.

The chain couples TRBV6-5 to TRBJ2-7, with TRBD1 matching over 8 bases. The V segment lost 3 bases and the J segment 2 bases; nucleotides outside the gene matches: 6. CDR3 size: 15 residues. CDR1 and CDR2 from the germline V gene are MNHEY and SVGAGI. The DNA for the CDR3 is TGTGCCAGCAGTTATCCGAGACAGGGGACCTACGAGCAGTACTTC. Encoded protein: CASSYPRQGTYEQYF.

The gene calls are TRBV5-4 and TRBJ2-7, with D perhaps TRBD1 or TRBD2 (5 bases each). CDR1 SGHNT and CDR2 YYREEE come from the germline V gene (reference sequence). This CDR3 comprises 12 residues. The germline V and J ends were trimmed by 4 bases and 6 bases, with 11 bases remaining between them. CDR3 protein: CASSPGTGEQYF. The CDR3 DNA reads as TGTGCCAGCAGCCCGGGGACGGGCGAGCAGTACTTC.

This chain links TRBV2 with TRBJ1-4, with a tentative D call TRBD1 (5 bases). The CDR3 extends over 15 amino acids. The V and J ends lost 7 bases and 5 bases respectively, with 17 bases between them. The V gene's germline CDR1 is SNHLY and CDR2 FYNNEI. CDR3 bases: TGTGCCAGCACGGAAAGGGACGGGCAGAATGAAAAACTGTTTTTT. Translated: CASTERDGQNEKLFF.

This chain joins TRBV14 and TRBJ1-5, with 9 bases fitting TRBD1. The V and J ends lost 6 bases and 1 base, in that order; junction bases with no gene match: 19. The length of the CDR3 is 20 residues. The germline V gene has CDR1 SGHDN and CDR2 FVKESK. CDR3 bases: TGTGCCAGCAGGCCATGGGACAGGGCACTGTCTCCCGGGAGCAATCAGCCCCAGCATTTT. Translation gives CASRPWDRALSPGSNQPQHF.

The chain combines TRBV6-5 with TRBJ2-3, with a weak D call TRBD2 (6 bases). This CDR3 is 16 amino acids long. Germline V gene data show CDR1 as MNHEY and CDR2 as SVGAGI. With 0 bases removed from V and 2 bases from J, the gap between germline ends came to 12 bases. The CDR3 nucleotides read TGTGCCAGCAGTTACTCTACGGGGGTCAACACAGATACGCAGTATTTT. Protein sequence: CASSYSTGVNTDTQYF.

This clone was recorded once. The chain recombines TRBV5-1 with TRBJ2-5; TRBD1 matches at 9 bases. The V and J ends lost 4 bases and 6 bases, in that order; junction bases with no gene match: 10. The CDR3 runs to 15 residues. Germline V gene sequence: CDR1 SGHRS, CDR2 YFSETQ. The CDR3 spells CASSASGTGRQTQYF. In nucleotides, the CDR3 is TGCGCCAGCAGCGCCTCCGGGACAGGGCGACAGACCCAGTACTTC.

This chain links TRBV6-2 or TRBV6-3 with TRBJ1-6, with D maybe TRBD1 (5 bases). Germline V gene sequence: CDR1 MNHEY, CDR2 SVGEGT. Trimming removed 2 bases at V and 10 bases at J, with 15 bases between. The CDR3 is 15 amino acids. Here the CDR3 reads CASSYSLQGRSPLHF. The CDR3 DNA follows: TGTGCCAGCAGTTACAGTTTGCAGGGCCGATCACCCCTCCACTTT.

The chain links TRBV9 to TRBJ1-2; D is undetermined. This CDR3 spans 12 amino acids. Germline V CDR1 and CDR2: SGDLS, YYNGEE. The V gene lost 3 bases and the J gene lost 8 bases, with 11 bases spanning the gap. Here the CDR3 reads CASSAIYGGYTF. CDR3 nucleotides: TGTGCCAGCAGCGCCATTTATGGGGGCTACACCTTC.

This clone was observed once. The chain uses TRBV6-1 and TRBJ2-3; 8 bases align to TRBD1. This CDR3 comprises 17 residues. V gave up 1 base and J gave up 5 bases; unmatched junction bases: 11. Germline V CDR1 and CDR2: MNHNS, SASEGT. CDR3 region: CASSEVGRTGHQDTQYF. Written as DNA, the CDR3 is TGTGCCAGCAGTGAAGTGGGGAGGACAGGGCATCAAGATACGCAGTATTTT.

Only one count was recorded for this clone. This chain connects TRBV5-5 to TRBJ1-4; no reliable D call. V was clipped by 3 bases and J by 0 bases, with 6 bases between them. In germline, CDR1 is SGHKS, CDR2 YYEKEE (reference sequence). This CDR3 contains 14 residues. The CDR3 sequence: CASSSTTTNEKLFF. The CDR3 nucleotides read TGTGCCAGCAGCTCCACCACAACTAATGAAAAACTGTTTTTT.

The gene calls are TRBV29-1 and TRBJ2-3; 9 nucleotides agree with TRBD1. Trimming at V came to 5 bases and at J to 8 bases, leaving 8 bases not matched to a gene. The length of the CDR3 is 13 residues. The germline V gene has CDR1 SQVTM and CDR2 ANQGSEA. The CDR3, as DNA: TGCAGCGTTCCCGGGACAGGGTTGGGTACGCAGTATTTT. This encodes CSVPGTGLGTQYF.

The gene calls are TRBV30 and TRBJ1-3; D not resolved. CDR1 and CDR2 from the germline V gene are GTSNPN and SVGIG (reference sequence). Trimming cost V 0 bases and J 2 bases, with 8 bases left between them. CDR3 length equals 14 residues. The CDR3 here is CAWSVRFPGNTIYF. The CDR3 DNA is TGTGCCTGGAGTGTACGATTTCCTGGAAACACCATATATTTT.

This CDR3 reads CASSRQESSYEQYF. The DNA for the CDR3 is TGTGCCAGTAGTCGACAGGAAAGCTCCTACGAGCAGTACTTC. The chain combines TRBV19 with TRBJ2-7; weak D call: TRBD1 (6 bases). Germline CDR1 is LNHDA and CDR2 is SQIVND (reference sequence). There are 14 residues in the CDR3. V lost 5 bases, J lost 0 bases, and 11 bases lay in between.

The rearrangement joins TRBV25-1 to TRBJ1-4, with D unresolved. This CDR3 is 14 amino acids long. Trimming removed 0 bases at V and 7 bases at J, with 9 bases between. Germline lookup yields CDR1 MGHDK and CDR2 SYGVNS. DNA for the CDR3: TGTGCCAGCAGTGAATACACGGGTTCTGAAAAACTGTTTTTT. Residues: CASSEYTGSEKLFF.

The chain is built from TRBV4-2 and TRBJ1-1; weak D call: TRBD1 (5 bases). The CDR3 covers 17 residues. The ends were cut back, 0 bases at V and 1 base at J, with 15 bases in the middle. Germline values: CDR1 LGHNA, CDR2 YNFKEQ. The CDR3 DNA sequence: TGTGCCAGCAGCCAAGATCTCGCGGCAGGGTGGAACACTGAAGCTTTCTTT. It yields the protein CASSQDLAAGWNTEAFF.